Listed below are T cell receptor beta chains from one sample, sequenced in a study of identical twins. TCRdb called the 5' RACE reads again in MiXCR, with one record for every CDR3 protein. The data contain hundreds of thousands of distinct CDR3 sequences, 21% of them singletons. These sequences were also reported in another study, on T cells expressing NK-cell markers.

The material sequenced was PBMCs. All receptors come from a young woman in good health. Each CDR3 is given with its conserved first and last residue. Each record gives: clone size, J gene, D gene, V gene, CDR3 DNA, CDR3 protein. D genes are given only for firm matches. Some rows mark clone size as missing; the rest say once, few, many or name a class of expanded clone.

>few|TRBJ2-3|TRBD1|TRBV9
TGTGCCAGCAGTGGAAGACAGGGGGCAGATACGCAGTATTTT
CASSGRQGADTQYF
>many|TRBJ2-1|TRBD2|TRBV5-4
TGTGCCAGCAGCTTGAGTGCAGCGGGAGGGGGGAATGAGCAGTTCTTC
CASSLSAAGGGNEQFF
>NA|TRBJ1-2|TRBD1|TRBV19
TGTGCCAGTACCCGACAGGGCCCAGCTAACTATGGCTACACCTTC
CASTRQGPANYGYTF
>many|TRBJ2-1|NA|TRBV20-1
TGCAGTGCCGCTGACCTACACAATGAGCAGTTCTTC
CSAADLHNEQFF
>many|TRBJ2-3|NA|TRBV7-3
TGTGCCAGCAGTTCGGGGCTGAGCACAGATACGCAGTATTTT
CASSSGLSTDTQYF
>few|TRBJ2-7|NA|TRBV27
TGTGCCAGCAGAGTCCCGGGTCGACCGAACGAGCAGTACTTC
CASRVPGRPNEQYF
>many|TRBJ2-3|NA|TRBV20-1
TGCAGTGCTAGAGGGGTGACTAGAGCAGATACGCAGTATTTT
CSARGVTRADTQYF
>NA|TRBJ2-7|NA|TRBV20-1
TGCAGTGCGCAGGAGGGGAGCTCCTACGAGCAGTACTTC
CSAQEGSSYEQYF
>NA|TRBJ2-6|NA|TRBV5-5
TGTGCCAGCAGCTGGGCCGGTAACTCTGGGGCCAACGTCCTGACTTTC
CASSWAGNSGANVLTF
>NA|TRBJ1-6|NA|TRBV6-5
TGTGCCAGCAGTTACGCGGCTGGTAATTCACCCCTCCACTTT
CASSYAAGNSPLHF
>NA|TRBJ2-5|NA|TRBV6-2/TRBV6-3
TGTGCCAGCAACGACGGGGGTAGGGGGACCCAGTACTTC
CASNDGGRGTQYF
>NA|TRBJ2-2|TRBD1|TRBV24-1
TGTGCCACCAGTGGTGGACAGGTTGCCGGGGAGCTGTTTTTT
CATSGGQVAGELFF
>NA|TRBJ2-5|NA|TRBV20-1
TGCAGTGCCCTGGCGGGCCCCTCGGGTTGGTACTTC
CSALAGPSGWYF
>few|TRBJ2-2|TRBD1|TRBV15
TGTGCCACCAGTTCAGGGGGCCACACCGGGGAGCTGTTTTTT
CATSSGGHTGELFF
>NA|TRBJ2-3|TRBD2|TRBV5-1
TGCGCCAGCAGCTTTAGCGGGGACTATACGCAGTATTTT
CASSFSGDYTQYF
>NA|TRBJ1-5|TRBD1|TRBV5-6
TGTGCCAGCAGCTGGGGGGACAGGAATCAGCCCCAGCATTTT
CASSWGDRNQPQHF
>NA|TRBJ1-6|NA|TRBV20-1
TGCAGTGCTAGGGCCTCAGGGCTAACTTCACCCCTCCACTTT
CSARASGLTSPLHF